A single sample is the source of the 4 T cell receptor beta chains below, sequenced in a study of early T cells in non-severe SARS-CoV-2 infection. TCRdb itself ran the 5' RACE reads through MiXCR, one entry per CDR3 protein. The sample records 55,000 to 70,000 distinct CDR3 sequences, less than 5.5% being singletons. Sequenced sample: whole blood. Receptors originate from an adult who was a healthcare worker with PCR-confirmed SARS-CoV-2 infection or an uninfected control (not recorded which).

This clonotype was recorded a few times. The V gene is TRBV9, the J gene TRBJ2-7; D gene uncertain. The CDR3 sequence is 14 residues long. V was pared by 4 bases and J by 3 bases, with 14 bases between. Germline V lookup: CDR1 SGDLS, CDR2 YYNGEE. The CDR3 is CASSPRGDNYEQYF. The CDR3 coding sequence is TGTGCCAGCAGCCCCCGCGGAGACAACTACGAGCAGTACTTC.

This clonotype was counted many times. The J gene is TRBJ2-2, the V gene TRBV10-3, with TRBD1 identical over 10 bases. CDR3 length equals 16 residues. The V segment lost 4 bases and the J segment 2 bases; nucleotides outside the gene matches: 4. The germline V gene encodes CDR1 ENHRY and CDR2 SYGVKD. CDR3 amino acids: CAISAWDRGNTGELFF. Here the CDR3 DNA reads TGTGCCATCAGTGCCTGGGACAGGGGTAACACCGGGGAGCTGTTTTTT.

In its sample, this clonotype was seen many times. The chain recombines TRBV4-1 with TRBJ2-1; a possible D gene is TRBD1 (6 bases). The V and J ends lost 1 base and 2 bases respectively, with 18 bases between them. CDR3 size: 18 residues. Germline values: CDR1 MGHRA, CDR2 YSYEKL. CDR3 sequence: CASSQGLLRRQAYNEQFF. The CDR3 coding sequence is TGCGCCAGCAGCCAAGGTTTGTTAAGGAGACAGGCCTACAATGAGCAGTTCTTC.

J is TRBJ1-6 and V is TRBV4-2; 9 nucleotides agree with TRBD1. Germline V gene data show CDR1 as LGHNA and CDR2 as YNFKEQ. This CDR3 comprises 19 residues. After removal of 0 bases from V and 1 base from J, the junction contained 7 bases not matched to a gene. The chain's CDR3 is CASSQDPGGTGSYNSPLHF. In DNA form, the CDR3 reads TGTGCCAGCAGCCAAGATCCAGGGGGGACAGGGTCCTATAATTCACCCCTCCACTTT.